This T cell receptor beta chain was captured in a study of molecular identifiers for immune sequencing clone quantification. The authors gated naive CD8 T cells as CD8+CD4-CCR7+CD45RA+ for sorting. Germline CDR1 is LNHDA and CDR2 is SQIVND (reference sequence). V lost 5 bases and J lost 1, with 11 bases in between. The CDR3 is 15 residues long. The sample holds many counts of this clonotype. From the PCR reads, TCRdb called clonotypes with MiXCR, one entry per CDR3 protein. Among just over 40,000 distinct CDR3 sequences, approximately 22% were seen once, and the ten largest hold around 1%. This receptor was identified in a human donor in good health. Some libraries in this study had Jurkat cell RNA spiked in. The source material was naive CD8+ T cells from blood, with Jurkat cell RNA spiked in. The sample's subset: FACS-sorted CD8+CD4-CCR7+CD45RA+ naive T cells. V is TRBV19 and J is TRBJ1-4, with a weak D call TRBD1 (5 bases). As DNA, the CDR3 is TGTGCCAGTAGTCCTCTCGACAGAACTAATGAAAAACTGTTTTTT. As protein: CASSPLDRTNEKLFF. Complete variable domain (other parts from reference TRBV19 and TRBJ1-4): DGGITQSPKYLFRKEGQNVTLSCEQNLNHDAMYWYRQDPGQGLRLIYYSQIVNDFQKGDIAEGYSVSREKKESFPLTVTSAQKNPTAFYLCASSPLDRTNEKLFFGSGTQLSVL.